This T cell receptor (beta chain) came from a study of cytotoxic CD8 clonotypes in ibrutinib-treated CLL. Whole-study results and caveats: Public clonotypes occurred uncommonly; on treatment, they contracted or remained stable.

Some clones are missing from TCRdb's copy, which holds only in-frame ones; the method was immunoSEQ multiplex PCR. The table includes approximately 91,000 clones, 75% to 85% detected once. This CDR3 comprises 16 residues. Losses at the gene ends were 3 bases for V and 7 bases for J; bases not matched to a gene: 12. Germline assignment: CDR1 SGHTA and CDR2 FQGTGA. As regards this clone: Its antigen remains unknown.

This TCR came from a human donor with chronic lymphocytic leukemia. The V gene is TRBV7-3, the J gene TRBJ2-1; the match to TRBD1 covers 7 bases. The sample in question was PBMCs, obtained after 12 months of ibrutinib treatment. The CDR3 spells CASSFPGQVPRNEQFF. CDR3 sequence (DNA): TGTGCCAGCAGCTTCCCAGGACAGGTACCTCGGAATGAGCAGTTCTTC.